One sample yielded the 4 T cell receptor beta chains listed below, sequenced in a study of cytomegalovirus exposure and HLA in healthy donors. In the PCR, 60 Vbeta and 13 Jbeta primers were used. Only in-frame clones appear in the TCRdb table, and some are missing; sequencing was by immunoSEQ multiplex PCR. The table has 150,000 to 200,000 clones, 80% seen once; the top ten hold around 1%. Sample: PBMCs. The receptors were sampled from a woman between 35 and 50 years old in good health and CMV-seronegative.

This chain links TRBV6-5 with TRBJ1-5; D unclear. Germline V lookup: CDR1 MNHEY, CDR2 SVGAGI. The CDR3 extends over 14 amino acids. The V end was cut by 5 bases, the J end by 7 bases, with 15 bases between. CDR3 in amino acids: CASSTGFPGQPQHF. The CDR3 DNA reads as TGTGCCAGCAGTACGGGATTCCCGGGCCAGCCCCAGCATTTT.

This chain connects TRBV18 to TRBJ1-5; TRBD1 agrees at 9 bases. Germline V gene sequence: CDR1 KGHSH, CDR2 LQKENI. After removal of 5 bases from V and 5 bases from J, the junction contained 7 bases not matched to a gene. This CDR3 region has 15 residues. CDR3 loop: CASSSVTGGDQPQHF. CDR3 nucleotides: TGTGCCAGCTCAAGCGTGACAGGGGGGGATCAGCCCCAGCATTTT.

Only a few counts were recorded for this clone. The chain links TRBV4-3 to TRBJ2-1, with D tentatively TRBD2 (5 bases). Germline assignment: CDR1 LGHNA and CDR2 YSLEER. The CDR3 is 15 amino acids. V was clipped by 0 bases and J by 1 base, with 7 bases between them. CDR3 amino acids: CASSQEGVSYNEQFF. The DNA for the CDR3 is TGCGCCAGCAGCCAAGAGGGAGTGTCCTACAATGAGCAGTTCTTC.

This clone was counted only a few times. The rearrangement links TRBV5-6 to TRBJ1-3; D unclear. CDR3 length equals 14 residues. Deletions cut 4 bases from V and 4 bases from J, with 12 bases between. Germline CDR1 SGHDT, CDR2 YYEEEE. CDR3 sequence reads: CASSVSGSGNTIYF. The CDR3 coding sequence is TGTGCCAGCAGCGTCTCGGGGTCCGGAAACACCATATATTTT.